This T cell receptor (beta chain) was observed in a study of T cells in Graves' hyperthyroidism and ophthalmopathy. The overall study: At the time of initial diagnosis and before any treatment, peripheral blood was collected.

Clinical symptoms, serum thyroxine, TRAb, thyroid ultrasound and orbital computed tomography established diagnosis. General observations from the study: Before onset, ophthalmopathy was predicted by the model a median 6.5 months earlier.

Remarks on this clonotype: Antigen unknown. A much larger clone lies one base from this, so it may be a read error.

V shed 0 bases and J shed 2 bases, with 7 bases lying between them. Germline loops: CDR1 SGHRS, CDR2 YFSETQ. This CDR3 has 14 amino acids. Amplified regions were TCR beta CDR3 sequences from RNA transcripts. The primer set for the first-round RT-PCR of the TCR CDR3 was HTBI. TCRdb re-analysed the multiplex PCR reads in MiXCR, keeping a single row per CDR3 protein. The table has about 300,000 distinct CDR3 sequences, roughly a fifth seen once. The sample consisted of blood. V is TRBV5-1 and J is TRBJ2-3; D might be TRBD2 (5 bases). This TCR derives from a man between 45 and 60 years old with Graves' ophthalmopathy. The CDR3 here is CASSLGGLTDTQYF. The CDR3 nucleotides are TGCGCCAGCAGCTTGGGAGGACTCACAGATACGCAGTATTTT.